This entry concerns a single TCR beta chain. Antigen specificity is unknown. The sample originates from a study of OX40 agonist ivuxolimab in advanced cancers. Generated by immunoSEQ multiplex PCR, the TCRdb table keeps only in-frame clones and is missing some. The sample contains tens of thousands of clones, over 80% of which appear only once. General study results and limits: In CD8+ T cells, expanded clones were on average more numerous than in CD4+.

This sample comprised CD4+ or CD8+ T cells sorted from blood, obtained in a trial of the OX40 agonist ivuxolimab. The sequence was collected from an adult with an advanced solid tumor such as melanoma, head and neck, liver or kidney cancer.

CDR3 protein: CAWSVGAGINEKLFF. In DNA, the CDR3 is TGTGCCTGGAGTGTAGGGGCCGGCATTAATGAAAAACTGTTTTTT. This chain uses TRBV30 with TRBJ1-4; D is perhaps TRBD1 (5 bases). V lost 0 bases and J 4 bases, leaving 12 bases between the germline ends. This CDR3 region has 15 residues. Germline V gene lookup returns CDR1 GTSNPN and CDR2 SVGIG (reference sequence).